What follows is one T cell receptor beta chain and its context. Its antigen is still unknown. Base-call qualities are not available, and no considerably larger clone is one nucleotide away. The donors belonged to the validation cohort of over a hundred subjects, which was separate from the roughly 670-subject first cohort. The germline V gene supplies CDR1 MNHNS and CDR2 SASEGT. CDR3 length: 15 amino acids, cysteine to phenylalanine. The sequence is cut down to CDR3 DNA, 45 bases in frame from base 1. The V end loses 0 bases and the J end loses 3 bases, and a stretch of 12 bases separates them. This specimen comes from a study of cytomegalovirus exposure and HLA in healthy donors (dated by TCRdb to 2016 to 2017). The study in broad terms: According to a later analysis, one platform produced both the roughly 110 validation repertoires and the 666 repertoires of the first cohort. Besides the first cohort of approximately 710 subjects, a separate validation cohort made up of roughly 130 different subjects was used. The study was designed to test whether signatures of past pathogen exposure could be identified by cataloging public T cell receptors. To predict cytomegalovirus infection status, the study combined high-throughput TCR immunosequencing, statistical association of individual TCRs with disease status, and machine learning. Study-level results and caveats: The study gave a list of 150 to 200 TCR beta chains associated with cytomegalovirus. Most TCR sequences were seen in very few donors, while some public TCRs were found in many individuals. The validation cohort had no HLA typing available for a later analysis, so co-occurrence within that cohort was assessed over all 120 or so repertoires. According to the authors, the approach could potentially be generalized to other disease states and immunological phenotypes. The classifier was reported to diagnose cytomegalovirus status with high specificity and sensitivity in both the original cohort and the validation cohort. Of the cluster scores, approximately 95% were above 0 in a later analysis, which found that TCRs clustered in the first cohort also tended to co-occur in the 120 or so validation repertoires. In vitro tests confirmed that a few of the cytomegalovirus-associated TCR beta chains recognize cytomegalovirus antigens.

Libraries were made using the immunoSEQ multiplex PCR assay. Processing in the source paper ran as follows. A statistical classification framework was developed to diagnose cytomegalovirus status using the catalog of TCR beta chain sequences. TCRdb provides this immuneACCESS table in a form limited to in-frame rearrangements. Some clones are lacking; in checked studies, under half of them reflect an unresolved V gene, and why the rest are absent is not known. V and J calls and clone size are given by that table; D and trimming were obtained from the DNA. For this sample there are roughly 310,000 clones; roughly 88% appear just once. The top ten clones comprise around 0.88% of the sample.

This sequence uses TRBV6-1 and TRBJ2-7, with no D gene named confidently. This receptor was identified in a man in his thirties or forties in good health and CMV-seronegative. Sequenced material: PBMCs. The CDR3 loop reads CASSEALPQDYEQYF. Read as DNA, the sequence is TGTGCCAGCAGTGAAGCGCTTCCGCAGGACTACGAGCAGTACTTC.